The subject of this entry is one T cell receptor beta chain. These data originate in a study of blood T cells in healthy people across ages. Trimming shortened V by 5 bases and J by 13 bases, and 12 bases separated the two germline ends. This CDR3 is built from 11 residues. Germline V gene sequence: CDR1 SGHAT, CDR2 FQNNGV. For the second PCR, which ran for about 6 to 11 cycles, a sample-barcoded 5' primer and a J-beta primer mix were used. MiXCR, run by TCRdb on the 5' RACE reads, gives a single entry per CDR3 protein. The sample yields more than 1.4 million distinct CDR3 sequences, 40% to 50% seen once.

The receptor's source is a woman younger than 35 in good health. The sequenced sample was blood. The chain uses TRBV11-2 and TRBJ2-1, with D perhaps TRBD1 (5 bases). CDR3 region: CASSSQGYQFF. The CDR3 coding sequence is TGTGCCAGCAGCAGTCAGGGTTACCAGTTCTTC. Combining the CDR3 with reference TRBV11-2 and TRBJ2-1 gives the whole variable domain EAGVAQSPRYKIIEKRQSVAFWCNPISGHATLYWYQQILGQGPKLLIQFQNNGVVDDSQLPKDRFSAERLKGVDSTLKIQPAKLEDSAVYLCASSSQGYQFFGPGTRLTVL.